This T cell receptor (beta chain) was recovered during a study of blood T cells in healthy people across ages. Findings and limits, study-wide: Relative to aged donors, long-lived donors carried more naive CD4+ cells and displayed higher diversity. Strong correlation existed between TCR beta diversity and naive T cell percentage.

Points on this clonotype: Its antigen is unidentified.

Germline V gene lookup returns CDR1 ENHRY and CDR2 SYGVKD. The V segment lost 11 bases and the J segment 6 bases; nucleotides outside the gene matches: 13. This CDR3 is built from 14 residues. Every participating donor contributed around 9.5 milliliters of peripheral blood through a draw. Combining a sample-barcoded 5' primer with a J-beta primer mix, a second PCR ran for roughly 6 to 12 cycles. With 12 random nucleotides, a template-switch adaptor tagged each individual cDNA molecule. MiXCR, run by TCRdb on the 5' RACE reads, gives a single entry per CDR3 protein. The sample includes 1.5 million to 2 million distinct CDR3 sequences, 28% of them seen just once.

Sequencing used blood. This receptor was obtained from a woman aged 25-40 years in good health. The J gene is TRBJ2-3, the V gene TRBV10-3; TRBD2 aligns across 8 bases. The CDR3 DNA reads as TGTGCCGTGGGCGGGACTAGTGGAGGGGATACGCAGTATTTT. Its protein is CAVGGTSGGDTQYF.